Shown below are 17 T cell receptor beta chains from a single sample sequenced in a study of blood T cell repertoires in COVID-19. The protocol was immunoSEQ multiplex PCR, while the TCRdb copy is restricted to in-frame clones and leaves out a portion. Of 270,000 or so clones in the sample, more than 65% were seen once. The specimen sequenced was peripheral blood. These receptors came from a young woman with acute or convalescent COVID-19.

The rearrangement links TRBV7-9 to TRBJ1-2; D remains ambiguous. The V and J ends lost 5 bases and 5 bases respectively, with 6 bases between them. The CDR3 length is 11 residues. Germline CDR1 is SEHNR and CDR2 is FQNEAQ (reference sequence). CDR3 nucleotide sequence: TGTGCCAGCAGCCAGGAATATGGCTACACCTTC. The encoded protein is CASSQEYGYTF. The variable domain in full, completed from reference TRBV7-9 and TRBJ1-2, reads DTGVSQNPRHKITKRGQNVTFRCDPISEHNRLYWYRQTLGQGPEFLTYFQNEAQLEKSRLLSDRFSAERPKGSFSTLEIQRTEQGDSAMYLCASSQEYGYTFGSGTRLTVV.

This clone appeared a single time. This rearrangement joins TRBV29-1 to TRBJ2-5, with D tentatively TRBD2 (6 bases). The V gene's germline CDR1 is SQVTM and CDR2 ANQGSEA. The CDR3 has 15 amino acids. With 3 bases removed from V and 4 bases from J, the gap between germline ends came to 18 bases. The CDR3 DNA is TGCAGCGTTGATGCCGCGGACTACTTGGGAGAGACCCAGTACTTC. Its protein product is CSVDAADYLGETQYF.

The chain is built from TRBV7-2 and TRBJ1-1; D call uncertain. CDR1 is SGHTA, CDR2 FQGNSA, per germline. The CDR3 has 14 residues. Trimming took off 5 bases at V and 0 bases at J, with 10 bases between the two ends. CDR3: CASSPGGLNTEAFF. The CDR3 DNA reads as TGTGCCAGCAGCCCCGGAGGGTTGAACACTGAAGCTTTCTTT. Supplemented by reference TRBV7-2 and TRBJ1-1, the full variable domain reads GAGVSQSPSNKVTEKGKDVELRCDPISGHTALYWYRQSLGQGLEFLIYFQGNSAPDKSGLPSDRFSAERTGGSVSTLTIQRTQQEDSAVYLCASSPGGLNTEAFFGQGTRLTVV.

V gene TRBV19 combines with J gene TRBJ2-7, with 8 nucleotides matching TRBD1. CDR3 length: 14 amino acids. Germline-derived CDR1 and CDR2 are LNHDA and SQIVND (reference sequence). J lost 5 bases, V lost 3 bases, and 6 bases had no gene match. The CDR3 DNA sequence: TGTGCCAGTAGTATCGCCGGGACAGGTAACGAGCAGTACTTC. It specifies CASSIAGTGNEQYF.

As regards this clone: The junction departs from the called germline gene at one end, perhaps through a read error. The rearrangement joins TRBV12-3 or TRBV12-4 to TRBJ2-7; possible D gene TRBD2, 5 bases. The CDR3 covers 13 residues. The CDR3 nucleotides read TGTGCCGGCAGTCCCGGGAACTCCTACGAGCAGTACTTC. This codes for CAGSPGNSYEQYF.

The J gene is TRBJ2-1, the V gene TRBV21-1; no check of the table's D call, TRBD2, against the DNA was made. TRBV21-1 is termed a pseudogene. The CDR3 has 16 residues. The CDR3 is CASSKLGTSPYNEQFF. For the CDR3, the DNA is TGTGCCAGCAGCAAACTAGGGACTAGCCCTTACAATGAGCAGTTCTTC.

The chain has TRBV6-5 and TRBJ1-2, with 8 nucleotides matching TRBD1. V shed 8 bases and J 0 bases; nucleotides not matched to a gene: 5. CDR1 and CDR2 (germline): MNHEY, SVGAGI. The CDR3 has 14 residues. The CDR3 reads CASQDRVANYGYTF. CDR3 nucleotides: TGTGCCAGCCAGGACAGGGTAGCTAACTATGGCTACACCTTC.

The V and J genes are TRBV29-1 and TRBJ2-5; possible D gene TRBD2, 6 bases. V was clipped by 6 bases and J by 4 bases, with 15 bases between them. This CDR3 region has 13 residues. Germline V gene sequence: CDR1 SQVTM, CDR2 ANQGSEA. The CDR3 DNA reads as TGCAGCGTCGTGATTAGCGGACGAGAGACCCAGTACTTC. It yields the protein CSVVISGRETQYF.

The genes are TRBV5-5 and TRBJ2-1; TRBD2 aligns across 15 bases. The trim removed 4 bases at V and 5 bases at J, leaving 10 bases unmatched. This CDR3 spans 18 amino acids. Germline values: CDR1 SGHKS, CDR2 YYEKEE (reference sequence). The CDR3 DNA follows: TGTGCCAGCAGCGGACCGGGACTAGCGGGAGGACGGAACAATGAGCAGTTCTTC. Its translation: CASSGPGLAGGRNNEQFF.

This clone was seen only once. The V and J genes are TRBV2 and TRBJ2-5; tentative D call: TRBD1 (6 bases). The CDR3 is made up of 14 amino acids. The V and J ends lost 8 bases and 0 bases respectively, with 13 bases between them. The germline V gene has CDR1 SNHLY and CDR2 FYNNEI. Here the CDR3 reads CASLGTGYQETQYF. The CDR3 DNA sequence: TGTGCCAGCCTCGGTACAGGGTACCAAGAGACCCAGTACTTC.

The V call is TRBV6-2 or TRBV6-3, the J call TRBJ1-2; 9 nucleotides line up with TRBD1. CDR3 length: 15 amino acids. Germline loops: CDR1 MNHEY, CDR2 SVGEGT. Trimming took 1 base from V and 0 from J; bases not matched to a gene: 0. Written as DNA, the CDR3 is TGTGCCAGCAGTTACTGGGACAGGGCTAACTATGGCTACACCTTC. Its translation is CASSYWDRANYGYTF.

V is TRBV4-3 and J is TRBJ1-1; possible D gene TRBD1, 6 bases. CDR1 is LGHNA, CDR2 YSLEER, per germline. CDR3 size: 14 residues. V lost 4 bases and J 1 base, leaving 10 bases between the germline ends. The CDR3 loop is CASSLGGRNTEAFF. In DNA form, the CDR3 reads TGCGCCAGCAGCCTAGGGGGTCGGAACACTGAAGCTTTCTTT.

The CDR3 region has the DNA TGCAGCGTTGAAGATCCGCAGGGGGCAATATACGAGCAGTACTTC. It yields the protein CSVEDPQGAIYEQYF. The chain couples TRBV29-1 to TRBJ2-7; 8 bases align to TRBD1. The CDR3 loop spans 15 amino acids. The germline gives CDR1 SQVTM, CDR2 ANQGSEA. V dropped 0 bases and J dropped 4; count of bases not matched to a gene: 8.

V is TRBV5-1 and J is TRBJ1-6; D unresolved. The CDR3 loop spans 14 amino acids. Germline V gene lookup returns CDR1 SGHRS and CDR2 YFSETQ. The ends were cut back, 6 bases at V and 6 bases at J, with 13 bases in the middle. The CDR3 region has the DNA TGCGCCAGCACCTCAGGAGGGCTTAATTCACCCCTCCACTTT. This translates into CASTSGGLNSPLHF.

The chain combines TRBV29-1 with TRBJ2-5; the match to TRBD2 covers 7 bases. The CDR3 is 12 amino acids. CDR1 SQVTM and CDR2 ANQGSEA come from the germline V gene. With 7 bases clipped from V and 4 bases from J, the junction kept 6 bases outside the gene matches. CDR3 in DNA: TGCAGCGGCGGGAGTCTCAGAGAGACCCAGTACTTC. Protein product: CSGGSLRETQYF.

This chain connects TRBV5-1 to TRBJ2-5; 7 bases fit TRBD2. The CDR3 runs to 11 residues. J lost 7 bases, V lost 3 bases, and 0 bases had no gene match. Looked up from germline, CDR1 is SGHRS and CDR2 is YFSETQ. CDR3 protein: CASSWEGTQYF. The CDR3 DNA reads as TGCGCCAGCAGCTGGGAGGGGACCCAGTACTTC.

The chain recombines TRBV4-3 with TRBJ2-3; 7 positions agree with TRBD2. Germline CDR1 LGHNA, CDR2 YSLEER. CDR3 length: 16 amino acids. The ends lost 5 bases at V and 1 base at J; junction bases unmatched: 9. Here the CDR3 DNA reads TGCGCCAGCAGCAGGGCGGCGGGAGTTGGCACAGATACGCAGTATTTT. Its translation: CASSRAAGVGTDTQYF.